This TCR beta chain appears in the sequencing data of a study of control samples from healthy donors and cancer patients. Assay used: immunoSEQ multiplex PCR; TCRdb lists only in-frame clones, some missing. The table records some 160,000 clones, approximately 94% of them present only once. Germline CDR1 SGHRS, CDR2 YFSETQ. The CDR3 has 15 amino acids. Trimming left V 3 bases short and J 1 base short, with 14 bases between. The chain employs TRBV5-1 and TRBJ2-7, with TRBD2 as a possible D gene (6 bases). Sequencing was performed on blood. The clonotype originates from a woman aged 40 to 55 in good health. The CDR3 spells CASSSGLPPSYEQYF. CDR3 nucleotide sequence: TGCGCCAGCAGCTCGGGACTCCCCCCTTCCTACGAGCAGTACTTC.